The rows below give T cell receptor beta chains drawn from one sample of a study of blood T cell repertoires in COVID-19. Assay used: immunoSEQ multiplex PCR; TCRdb lists only in-frame clones, some missing. The sample yields roughly 100,000 clones, over 70% seen once. The sample was peripheral blood. Receptors were obtained from a man aged 80 or over with active or convalescent COVID-19. Both conserved end residues are part of each CDR3. The D gene is left open where the match is weak.

v_call,j_call,d_call,cdr3_aa
TRBV10-2,TRBJ1-5,NA,CASSESGSNQPQHF
TRBV19,TRBJ2-1,NA,CASSKEYNEQFF
TRBV19,TRBJ1-4,TRBD1,CATSAGTANEKLFF
TRBV7-6,TRBJ1-3,NA,CASSSVQTSTGNTIYF
TRBV28,TRBJ2-7,NA,CASQGSGMDEQYF
TRBV5-4,TRBJ1-2,TRBD1,CASSPWTGGYGYTF
TRBV7-9,TRBJ1-1,NA,CASSVRGTEAFF
TRBV7-9,TRBJ1-2,TRBD1,CASSPGTGGRLAHGYTF
TRBV10-3,TRBJ1-5,TRBD1,CAIRSDRVNQPQHF
TRBV18,TRBJ1-1,NA,CASSVGGPDTEAFF
TRBV6-6,TRBJ2-7,NA,CASTEGRGRTYEQYF
TRBV12-3/TRBV12-4,TRBJ2-7,NA,CASSYSAYEQYF
TRBV7-3,TRBJ2-5,NA,CASSLLGGAQETQYF
TRBV27,TRBJ2-1,NA,CASSRGTSPDEQFF
TRBV7-9,TRBJ2-4,NA,CASSLRDEARNIQYF
TRBV12-5,TRBJ1-3,NA,CASGLPFRGKVEGNTIYF
TRBV5-4,TRBJ1-3,NA,CASSPGVGNTIYF
TRBV28,TRBJ2-3,NA,CASSLTPRGLGPDTQYF
TRBV7-9,TRBJ2-7,NA,CASSSEGRGEQYF
TRBV4-3,TRBJ1-2,NA,CASSQGGRAHYGYTF
TRBV7-6,TRBJ2-1,NA,CASSSRGGSYNEQFF
TRBV5-5,TRBJ1-4,TRBD1,CASSLFGWTGNEKLFF
TRBV11-3,TRBJ2-5,TRBD2,CASSLAGGPQETQYF
TRBV29-1,TRBJ2-7,TRBD1,CSALRTGYYEQYF
TRBV18,TRBJ2-2,NA,CASSPRIRDGGTGELFF
TRBV5-6,TRBJ1-2,TRBD1,CASSPTGQAYGYTF
TRBV7-2,TRBJ2-7,NA,CASSPRAGYEQYF
TRBV18,TRBJ2-7,NA,CASSPGRDYEQYF
TRBV6-6,TRBJ1-4,NA,CASGERHEGGKLFF
TRBV7-6,TRBJ2-3,TRBD2,CASAASGGAPDTQYF
TRBV24-1,TRBJ1-2,TRBD1,CATSDRGANYGYTF
TRBV7-8,TRBJ1-2,NA,CASSSRGEDYYGYTF
TRBV27,TRBJ2-1,TRBD2,CASSFQGLAGGGRNEQFF
TRBV6-2/TRBV6-3,TRBJ2-5,NA,CASSNPRETQYF
TRBV9,TRBJ1-1,TRBD1,CASSPRTGGSAEAFF
TRBV28,TRBJ1-5,NA,CASSFLQGRNQPQHF
TRBV5-1,TRBJ1-1,TRBD1,CASSTGQGMEAFF
TRBV7-2,TRBJ2-5,TRBD2,CASSSTRARREGQYF
TRBV7-2,TRBJ2-7,TRBD1,CASRDTGQGNDEQYF
TRBV5-8,TRBJ2-1,TRBD2,CASSRNFEAGTYNEQFF
TRBV19,TRBJ2-1,TRBD2,CASSPTSGGNNEQFF
TRBV19,TRBJ1-5,TRBD1,CASSISRTGANQPQHF
TRBV28,TRBJ2-1,NA,CASSLGYRGFF
TRBV7-8,TRBJ2-3,TRBD2,CASSLGAGGPNTQYF
TRBV11-2,TRBJ1-6,NA,CASSPRSGNSPLHF
TRBV15,TRBJ1-6,TRBD1,CATSTSGTGNSPLHF
TRBV3-1/TRBV3-2,TRBJ2-1,TRBD2,CASSLGLAGFYEQFF
TRBV5-4,TRBJ1-2,TRBD1,CASSLTGLGGYTF
TRBV7-6,TRBJ1-6,NA,CASSLGPGGGDNSPLHF
TRBV6-5,TRBJ1-1,NA,CASSFSVGPEAFF